Listed below are T cell receptor beta chains from one sample, sequenced in a study of beta chain features in type 1 diabetes. The protocol was immunoSEQ multiplex PCR, while the TCRdb copy is restricted to in-frame clones and leaves out a portion. The repertoire consists of 600,000 to 750,000 clones, with 9.5% to 15% occurring once and the leading ten covering around 0.12%. Sequenced material: naive CD4+ T cells from blood. These receptor sequences come from a man aged 25 to 40 with type 1 diabetes. CDR3s include the opening cysteine and the closing phenylalanine or tryptophan. D genes are given only for firm matches. Only some rows state a clone size, as once, few, many or a class for expanded clones.

-,TRBJ2-4,few,TRBV28,CACGGDSLAKNIQYF,TGTGCCTGCGGCGGGGACAGTTTAGCCAAAAACATTCAGTACTTC
-,TRBJ1-2,few,TRBV4-2,CASSLGQFYGYTF,TGTGCCAGCAGCCTCGGACAGTTCTATGGCTACACCTTC
-,TRBJ2-3,few,TRBV25-1,CASSETRDTDTQYF,TGTGCCAGCAGTGAGACAAGGGACACAGATACGCAGTATTTT
-,TRBJ2-5,few,TRBV11-3,CASSVGETQYF,TGTGCCAGTAGCGTTGGGGAGACCCAGTACTTC
-,TRBJ2-2,few,TRBV5-1,CASSILQGTGELFF,TGCGCCAGCAGCATCCTCCAGGGCACCGGGGAGCTGTTTTTT
-,TRBJ2-7,few,TRBV7-8,CASSLEEGPSYEQYF,TGTGCCAGCAGCTTAGAGGAGGGACCCTCCTACGAGCAGTACTTC
-,TRBJ2-1,-,TRBV7-2,CASSLSVGRTYNEQFF,TGTGCCAGCAGCTTAAGCGTGGGTAGGACCTACAATGAGCAGTTCTTC
-,TRBJ1-6,-,TRBV5-6,CASSSRWGRSPLHF,TGTGCCAGCAGCTCTAGGTGGGGACGTTCACCCCTCCACTTT
-,TRBJ1-6,-,TRBV30,CAWKFLFQDSPLHF,TGTGCCTGGAAGTTCTTATTTCAGGATTCACCCCTCCACTTT
-,TRBJ2-5,few,TRBV7-2,CASSLRGSQETQYF,TGTGCCAGCAGCCTCCGTGGGAGTCAAGAGACCCAGTACTTC
-,TRBJ2-5,-,TRBV4-2,CASSQSPGQETQYF,TGTGCCAGCAGCCAGTCTCCCGGGCAAGAGACCCAGTACTTC
-,TRBJ1-6,many,TRBV23-1,CASSFSQVLLHF,TGCGCCAGCAGTTTCTCACAAGTGCTCCTCCACTTT
-,TRBJ1-2,-,TRBV7-9,CASIQDGTYGYTF,TGTGCCAGCATCCAGGACGGCACCTATGGCTACACCTTC
-,TRBJ1-1,-,TRBV9,CASSYSGGNTEAFF,TGTGCCAGCAGTTATTCGGGGGGGAACACTGAAGCTTTCTTT
-,TRBJ2-7,-,TRBV7-9,CASSLEGDGEQYF,TGTGCCAGCAGCTTAGAGGGCGACGGAGAGCAGTACTTC
-,TRBJ2-7,once,TRBV27,CASSLREPSYEQYF,TGTGCCAGCAGTTTAAGAGAACCTTCCTACGAGCAGTACTTC
-,TRBJ2-3,-,TRBV11-2,CASSLIRGADTQYF,TGTGCCAGCAGCTTGATCAGGGGGGCGGATACGCAGTATTTT
-,TRBJ1-5,-,TRBV10-3,CAISEGQAPQPQHF,TGTGCCATCAGTGAAGGGCAGGCCCCCCAGCCCCAGCATTTT
-,TRBJ2-7,-,TRBV6-6,CASGAQGYEYEQYF,TGTGCCAGCGGGGCTCAGGGTTACGAGTACGAGCAGTACTTC
-,TRBJ2-1,-,TRBV7-2,CASSPPRDSGNEQFF,TGTGCCAGCAGCCCCCCGCGGGACAGCGGAAATGAGCAGTTCTTC
-,TRBJ1-1,-,TRBV5-1,CASSLESNTEAFF,TGCGCCAGCAGCTTGGAGTCGAACACTGAAGCTTTCTTT
-,TRBJ1-5,few,TRBV28,CASSFTPQATDQPQHF,TGTGCCAGCAGTTTTACCCCTCAAGCGACGGATCAGCCCCAGCATTTT
-,TRBJ1-5,few,TRBV6-1,CASSPQGYSNQPQHF,TGTGCCAGCAGTCCACAGGGATATAGCAATCAGCCCCAGCATTTT
-,TRBJ1-5,-,TRBV7-6,CASSLEGDRQPQHF,TGTGCCAGCAGCCTAGAGGGGGACCGTCAGCCCCAGCATTTT
TRBD1,TRBJ1-4,few,TRBV4-3,CASSSGGKLFF,TGCGCCAGCAGCTCAGGGGGAAAACTGTTTTTT
TRBD1,TRBJ2-5,few,TRBV4-2,CASSQEGGRRETQYF,TGTGCCAGCAGCCAAGAAGGGGGCCGGAGAGAGACCCAGTACTTC
-,TRBJ1-1,few,TRBV19,CASSIDRDTEAFF,TGTGCCAGTAGTATAGATCGAGACACTGAAGCTTTCTTT
TRBD1,TRBJ2-7,few,TRBV6-5,CASSLAGTGAYEQYF,TGTGCCAGCAGCCTCGCCGGGACAGGGGCCTACGAGCAGTACTTC
-,TRBJ2-1,-,TRBV7-8,CASSLRGDSYNEQFF,TGTGCCAGCAGCTTAAGGGGGGACTCCTACAATGAGCAGTTCTTC
-,TRBJ2-2,-,TRBV18,CASSPQRENTGELFF,TGTGCCAGCTCACCACAACGAGAGAACACCGGGGAGCTGTTTTTT
-,TRBJ1-2,-,TRBV11-3,CASSLVTGNYGYTF,TGTGCCAGCAGCTTAGTAACAGGGAACTATGGCTACACCTTC
-,TRBJ2-1,few,TRBV28,CASSLKGSEQFF,TGTGCCAGCAGTTTGAAGGGTAGTGAGCAGTTCTTC
-,TRBJ1-2,-,TRBV7-2,CASSISTGTRSYGYTF,TGTGCCAGCAGCATTTCTACCGGGACCCGCAGCTATGGCTACACCTTC